These T cell receptor beta chains were read from a single sample in a study of cytomegalovirus exposure and HLA in healthy donors. The repertoire was sequenced with immunoSEQ multiplex PCR; TCRdb's copy has only in-frame clones and lacks some. The sample has 85,000 to 130,000 clones, 75% to 80% seen once. The specimen sequenced was PBMCs. These receptors were taken from a man between 60 and 75 years old in good health and CMV-seropositive. Both conserved end residues are part of each CDR3. A D gene is named only where the DNA matches it firmly. Size is stated for part of the rows, as once, few or many counts, or as a class when the clone is expanded.

V gene: TRBV6-5
D gene: -
clone size: -
J gene: TRBJ2-1
CDR3 DNA: TGTGCCAGCAGCCCAGGGATCTACAATGAGCAGTTCTTC
CDR3 protein: CASSPGIYNEQFF

V gene: TRBV19
D gene: TRBD1
clone size: -
J gene: TRBJ1-4
CDR3 DNA: TGTGCCAGTATGGGCAGGGGGAATGAAAAACTGTTTTTT
CDR3 protein: CASMGRGNEKLFF

V gene: TRBV27
D gene: -
clone size: once
J gene: TRBJ1-2
CDR3 DNA: TGTGCCAGCAGTTTCAAGAGTGGGGGGGGCTACACCTTC
CDR3 protein: CASSFKSGGGYTF

V gene: TRBV7-2
D gene: TRBD1
clone size: -
J gene: TRBJ2-7
CDR3 DNA: TGTGCCAGCAGGTCCGGGACAGGTCCTAGCGAGCAGTACTTC
CDR3 protein: CASRSGTGPSEQYF

V gene: TRBV5-6
D gene: TRBD1
clone size: -
J gene: TRBJ2-7
CDR3 DNA: TGTGCCAGCATGCCCGGGACAGCACTATACGAGCAGTACTTC
CDR3 protein: CASMPGTALYEQYF

V gene: TRBV7-9
D gene: TRBD1
clone size: -
J gene: TRBJ1-5
CDR3 DNA: TGTGCCAGCAGCCAAACGACAGGGGATCAGCCCCAGCATTTT
CDR3 protein: CASSQTTGDQPQHF

V gene: TRBV7-2
D gene: TRBD2
clone size: -
J gene: TRBJ2-7
CDR3 DNA: TGTGCCAGCAGCCTAGGACTAGGTGGCACCTACGAGCAGTACTTC
CDR3 protein: CASSLGLGGTYEQYF

V gene: TRBV5-1
D gene: TRBD2
clone size: -
J gene: TRBJ2-1
CDR3 DNA: TGCGCCAGCAGCGGGACACTAGCGGGGGGGCCGGGCCAGTTCTTC
CDR3 protein: CASSGTLAGGPGQFF

V gene: TRBV9
D gene: -
clone size: -
J gene: TRBJ1-2
CDR3 DNA: TGTGCCAGCAGCGTAGGAGACATCACGGCAGGTGGCTACACCTTC
CDR3 protein: CASSVGDITAGGYTF

V gene: TRBV5-1
D gene: TRBD1
clone size: -
J gene: TRBJ2-3
CDR3 DNA: TGCGCCAGCAGCAAGGACAGGGCGGTAGTCACAGATACGCAGTATTTT
CDR3 protein: CASSKDRAVVTDTQYF

V gene: TRBV6-1
D gene: -
clone size: -
J gene: TRBJ1-2
CDR3 DNA: TGTGCCAGCTTTTTGGGGCCAAGGGGCTATGGCTACACCTTC
CDR3 protein: CASFLGPRGYGYTF

V gene: TRBV9
D gene: -
clone size: -
J gene: TRBJ2-3
CDR3 DNA: TGTGCCAGCAGCGTGGGGACAAGGGGGGATACGCAGTATTTT
CDR3 protein: CASSVGTRGDTQYF

V gene: TRBV19
D gene: TRBD1
clone size: -
J gene: TRBJ1-5
CDR3 DNA: TGTGCCAGTAGTATAGATCGGCAGGGGGATCAGCCCCAGCATTTT
CDR3 protein: CASSIDRQGDQPQHF

V gene: TRBV7-2
D gene: TRBD1
clone size: -
J gene: TRBJ1-5
CDR3 DNA: TGTGCCAGCAGCTCATGGACAGGCAGCAATCAGCCCCAGCATTTT
CDR3 protein: CASSSWTGSNQPQHF

V gene: TRBV18
D gene: -
clone size: -
J gene: TRBJ1-2
CDR3 DNA: TGTGCCAGCTCACCACCGGGCAGCACTAACTATGGCTACACCTTC
CDR3 protein: CASSPPGSTNYGYTF

V gene: TRBV28
D gene: -
clone size: -
J gene: TRBJ1-4
CDR3 DNA: TGTGCCAGCAGTTTCCGGTCAGGGTTTAGTGAAAAACTGTTTTTT
CDR3 protein: CASSFRSGFSEKLFF

V gene: TRBV10-3
D gene: TRBD1
clone size: -
J gene: TRBJ2-1
CDR3 DNA: TGTGCCATCAGCGCGACAGGGATTAATGAGCAGTTCTTC
CDR3 protein: CAISATGINEQFF

V gene: TRBV5-1
D gene: TRBD2
clone size: -
J gene: TRBJ2-5
CDR3 DNA: TGCGCCAGCAGGACTAGCGGGAAAGAGACCCAGTACTTC
CDR3 protein: CASRTSGKETQYF

V gene: TRBV7-2
D gene: -
clone size: -
J gene: TRBJ1-5
CDR3 DNA: TGTGCCAGCAGCTTAGCGGGCAGAAACAATCAGCCCCAGCATTTT
CDR3 protein: CASSLAGRNNQPQHF

V gene: TRBV2
D gene: TRBD2
clone size: -
J gene: TRBJ2-1
CDR3 DNA: TGTGCCAGCAGGCCGGGGACTAGCGGGGGTTACTCCTACAATGAGCAGTTCTTC
CDR3 protein: CASRPGTSGGYSYNEQFF

V gene: TRBV6-1
D gene: -
clone size: -
J gene: TRBJ1-2
CDR3 DNA: TGTGCCAGCAGTGAAGTTGGGGGGGCCCCACAGGCTGGCTACACCTTC
CDR3 protein: CASSEVGGAPQAGYTF

V gene: TRBV7-2
D gene: -
clone size: -
J gene: TRBJ1-1
CDR3 DNA: TGTGCCAGCAGCTTAGCGGCGGCCCCCCGAGGGGGTGAAGCTTTCTTT
CDR3 protein: CASSLAAAPRGGEAFF

V gene: TRBV11-2
D gene: TRBD1
clone size: -
J gene: TRBJ1-3
CDR3 DNA: TGTGCCAGCAGCCTGACAGGGGGAGGAAACACCATATATTTT
CDR3 protein: CASSLTGGGNTIYF

V gene: TRBV21-1
D gene: -
clone size: -
J gene: TRBJ1-2
CDR3 DNA: TGTGCCAGCAGCCACGGTTTAGGAGGCTATGGCTACACCTTC
CDR3 protein: CASSHGLGGYGYTF

V gene: TRBV29-1
D gene: TRBD2
clone size: -
J gene: TRBJ2-3
CDR3 DNA: TGCAGCGAAGGGACTAGCGGGGGGAGCACAGATACGCAGTATTTT
CDR3 protein: CSEGTSGGSTDTQYF

V gene: TRBV7-8
D gene: -
clone size: -
J gene: TRBJ2-7
CDR3 DNA: TGTGCCAGCAGCCGAGAGGACAGTCCACGCTACGAGCAGTACTTC
CDR3 protein: CASSREDSPRYEQYF

V gene: TRBV7-3
D gene: -
clone size: -
J gene: TRBJ2-5
CDR3 DNA: TGTGCCAGCAGCTTAACTACAGAAGAGACCCAGTACTTC
CDR3 protein: CASSLTTEETQYF

V gene: TRBV5-4
D gene: -
clone size: few
J gene: TRBJ1-1
CDR3 DNA: TGTGCCAGCAGCTTGAGTTCAGACACTGAAGCTTTCTTT
CDR3 protein: CASSLSSDTEAFF

V gene: TRBV5-4
D gene: TRBD2
clone size: -
J gene: TRBJ2-1
CDR3 DNA: TGTGCCAGCAGCGGCGGGGGGGCCCCCTCCTACAATGAGCAGTTCTTC
CDR3 protein: CASSGGGAPSYNEQFF

V gene: TRBV2
D gene: -
clone size: -
J gene: TRBJ2-3
CDR3 DNA: TGTGCCAGCATGCGAACGACAGATACGCAGTATTTT
CDR3 protein: CASMRTTDTQYF

V gene: TRBV7-9
D gene: -
clone size: -
J gene: TRBJ2-5
CDR3 DNA: TGTGCCAGCAGCCTCCCCCCCCAAGAGACCCAGTACTTC
CDR3 protein: CASSLPPQETQYF

V gene: TRBV4-3
D gene: -
clone size: -
J gene: TRBJ1-2
CDR3 DNA: TGCGCCAGCAGCCAAGATTCACACCCCTATGGCTACACCTTC
CDR3 protein: CASSQDSHPYGYTF

V gene: TRBV19
D gene: -
clone size: -
J gene: TRBJ1-5
CDR3 DNA: TGTGCCAGCCTGGACAGATTTTATAGCAATCAGCCCCAGCATTTT
CDR3 protein: CASLDRFYSNQPQHF

V gene: TRBV5-5
D gene: TRBD2
clone size: many
J gene: TRBJ2-7
CDR3 DNA: TGTGCCAGCAGACCTAGCGGGGGGGACGCCTACGAGCAGTACTTC
CDR3 protein: CASRPSGGDAYEQYF

V gene: TRBV9
D gene: -
clone size: -
J gene: TRBJ1-2
CDR3 DNA: TGTGCCAGCAGACCCGGGGTGGGGATTCACTATGGCTACACCTTC
CDR3 protein: CASRPGVGIHYGYTF

V gene: TRBV18
D gene: TRBD1
clone size: -
J gene: TRBJ2-3
CDR3 DNA: TGTGCCAGCTCGTCCCGGACGGACAGGGGGCGAAATACGCAGTATTTT
CDR3 protein: CASSSRTDRGRNTQYF

V gene: TRBV5-1
D gene: TRBD1
clone size: -
J gene: TRBJ1-1
CDR3 DNA: TGCGCCAGCAGTTGGGACAGGGCCACTGAAGCTTTCTTT
CDR3 protein: CASSWDRATEAFF

V gene: TRBV6-4
D gene: TRBD2
clone size: -
J gene: TRBJ2-6
CDR3 DNA: TGTGCCAGCAGTGACTCGGGCGGGAGAGCCAACGTCCTGACTTTC
CDR3 protein: CASSDSGGRANVLTF

V gene: TRBV7-2
D gene: -
clone size: few
J gene: TRBJ2-7
CDR3 DNA: TGTGCCAGCAGCTTTGAGTCGGGGTACGAGCAGTACTTC
CDR3 protein: CASSFESGYEQYF

V gene: TRBV7-9
D gene: -
clone size: -
J gene: TRBJ2-5
CDR3 DNA: TGTGCCAGCAGCTCCCAGGACAGGTGGCCGGGGGAGCAGTACTTC
CDR3 protein: CASSSQDRWPGEQYF

V gene: TRBV7-9
D gene: -
clone size: -
J gene: TRBJ1-2
CDR3 DNA: TGTGCCAGCAGCTTACGTGATCAAGGGGCCCCCCTCTATGGCTACACCTTC
CDR3 protein: CASSLRDQGAPLYGYTF

V gene: TRBV10-3
D gene: -
clone size: -
J gene: TRBJ1-5
CDR3 DNA: TGTGCCATCAGTGAGTCGGAGCAGTTCAATCAGCCCCAGCATTTT
CDR3 protein: CAISESEQFNQPQHF

V gene: TRBV6-1
D gene: TRBD2
clone size: -
J gene: TRBJ2-7
CDR3 DNA: TGTGCCAGCAGTGCTACTAGCGGGGGGGCCATCTACGAGCAGTACTTC
CDR3 protein: CASSATSGGAIYEQYF

V gene: TRBV5-1
D gene: TRBD1
clone size: -
J gene: TRBJ1-3
CDR3 DNA: TGCGCCAGCAGCGCCGACGTAACAGGGGCTGGAAACACCATATATTTT
CDR3 protein: CASSADVTGAGNTIYF

V gene: TRBV6-1
D gene: -
clone size: -
J gene: TRBJ1-3
CDR3 DNA: TGTGCCAGCAGTGATCCCGGGACAAGCGGAAACACCATATATTTT
CDR3 protein: CASSDPGTSGNTIYF